Each of the 31 T cell receptor beta chains below was sequenced from the same sample in a study of cytomegalovirus exposure and HLA in healthy donors. PCR was performed using 60 Vbeta and 13 Jbeta primers. Data came from immunoSEQ multiplex PCR; TCRdb stores just in-frame clones and leaves some out. Found here are about 120,000 clones, roughly 80% of them singletons; the top ten hold about 5%. Material for sequencing was PBMCs. These receptors were collected from a man aged 45 to 65 in good health and CMV-seropositive.

A few counts support this clone. The gene calls are TRBV4-3 and TRBJ1-3; possibly TRBD1 for D (5 bases). CDR3 length: 20 residues. Per germline, CDR1 LGHNA and CDR2 YSLEER. The ends were cut back, 0 bases at V and 3 bases at J, with 24 bases in the middle. The CDR3 loop reads CASSQDLNLFTGGFGNTIYF. CDR3 nucleotide sequence: TGCGCCAGCAGCCAAGATCTAAATTTGTTCACTGGGGGGTTTGGAAACACCATATATTTT.

The chain carries TRBV7-8 and TRBJ2-2, with 7 bases matching TRBD1. The CDR3 sequence is 13 residues long. CDR1 is SGHVS and CDR2 is FQNEAQ in the germline V gene. The V gene end was trimmed by 5 bases and the J gene end by 6 bases; junction bases not matched to a gene: 3. This CDR3 reads CASSHDRAGELFF. The CDR3 DNA is TGTGCCAGCAGCCACGACAGGGCCGGGGAGCTGTTTTTT.

The chain links TRBV28 to TRBJ1-4; TRBD1 might be the D (6 bases). The V and J ends lost 6 bases and 8 bases respectively, with 16 bases between them. Germline lookup yields CDR1 MDHEN and CDR2 SYDVKM. The CDR3 sequence is 14 residues long. The CDR3, as DNA: TGTGCCAGCAGCTCCGGACAGCACGGGGAAAAACTGTTTTTT. It yields the protein CASSSGQHGEKLFF.

This clone was picked up one time. V is TRBV2 and J is TRBJ2-6; D is possibly TRBD2 (6 bases). From germline, CDR1 is SNHLY and CDR2 FYNNEI. The germline V and J ends were trimmed by 3 bases and 9 bases, with 9 bases remaining between them. CDR3 length: 13 residues. The DNA of the CDR3 is TGTGCCAGCAGTGAGAGGGAGGTCAACGTCCTGACTTTC. This sequence encodes CASSEREVNVLTF.

The chain uses TRBV4-3 and TRBJ1-2; 7 bases agree with TRBD1. There are 15 residues in the CDR3. The germline gives CDR1 LGHNA, CDR2 YSLEER. V was pared by 0 bases and J by 8 bases, with 9 bases of the junction left unmatched. The CDR3 nucleotides are TGCGCCAGCAGCCAAGAAGTGAAGGGGGCCGGCGGCTACACCTTC. Translation gives CASSQEVKGAGGYTF.

This chain uses TRBV6-5 with TRBJ2-2, with TRBD2 matching 9 bases. Trimming took 6 bases from V and 5 from J; bases not matched to a gene: 4. CDR1 is MNHEY, CDR2 SVGAGI, per germline. The CDR3 length is 14 residues. CDR3 DNA: TGTGCCAGCAGAAGACTAGCGGATACCGGGGAGCTGTTTTTT. It codes for CASRRLADTGELFF.

The chain carries TRBV7-2 and TRBJ2-1; D possibly corresponds to TRBD2 (6 bases). Looked up from germline, CDR1 is SGHTA and CDR2 is FQGNSA. V lost 5 bases and J lost 13, with 12 bases in between. The CDR3 runs to 11 residues. The chain's CDR3 is CASSPGVPQFF. The CDR3 DNA reads TGTGCCAGCAGCCCGGGGGTTCCTCAGTTCTTC.

This chain connects TRBV28 to TRBJ2-7; 8 bases are a match to TRBD1. Germline V gene sequence: CDR1 MDHEN, CDR2 SYDVKM. This CDR3 region has 15 residues. V gave up 1 base and J gave up 3 bases; unmatched junction bases: 5. CDR3 in amino acids: CASSLYRQGNYEQYF. The CDR3 coding sequence is TGTGCCAGCAGTTTATATCGACAGGGGAACTACGAGCAGTACTTC.

The J gene is TRBJ1-1, the V gene TRBV6-1, with unresolved D. V lost 0 bases, J lost 1 base, and 6 bases lay in between. There are 14 residues in the CDR3. CDR1 MNHNS and CDR2 SASEGT come from the germline V gene. CDR3 sequence reads: CASSEARRNTEAFF. CDR3 nucleotides: TGTGCCAGCAGTGAAGCTAGAAGGAACACTGAAGCTTTCTTT.

The chain carries TRBV9 and TRBJ2-5, with D perhaps matching TRBD2 (8 bases). The length of the CDR3 is 18 residues. The V end was cut by 7 bases, the J end by 1 base, with 26 bases between. CDR1 and CDR2 from the germline V gene are SGDLS and YYNGEE. The CDR3 loop is CASSLEGLAGTVQETQYF. Here the CDR3 DNA reads TGTGCCAGCTCTCTAGAGGGGTTAGCGGGGACAGTCCAAGAGACCCAGTACTTC.

This clone was seen a few times. This chain connects TRBV6-5 to TRBJ2-3; 11 bases fit TRBD2. This CDR3 has 14 amino acids. Germline V CDR1 and CDR2: MNHEY, SVGAGI. V lost 8 bases, J lost 6 bases, and 7 bases stayed unmatched. The CDR3 nucleotides read TGTGCCAGCGCGGAGTCTAGCGGGAGGGATACGCAGTATTTT. Residues: CASAESSGRDTQYF.

This chain uses TRBV9 with TRBJ2-5; TRBD2 matches at 11 bases. Germline CDR1 is SGDLS and CDR2 is YYNGEE. Trimming removed 4 bases from V and 2 bases from J; junction bases left unmatched: 7. This CDR3 is built from 16 residues. CDR3 bases: TGTGCCAGCAGCTTGGGACTAGCGGTCAATCAAGAGACCCAGTACTTC. This sequence encodes CASSLGLAVNQETQYF.

The V call is TRBV19, the J call TRBJ2-3, with 7 bases aligning to TRBD2. After removal of 4 bases from V and 0 bases from J, the junction contained 13 bases not matched to a gene. The germline V gene has CDR1 LNHDA and CDR2 SQIVND (reference sequence). The CDR3 loop spans 18 amino acids. The CDR3: CASSTSGYALSSTDTQYF. In DNA, the CDR3 is TGTGCCAGTAGTACTAGCGGATACGCATTGTCTAGCACAGATACGCAGTATTTT.

The genes are TRBV5-4 and TRBJ1-2; possibly TRBD1 for D (6 bases). CDR1 is SGHNT, CDR2 YYREEE, per germline (reference sequence). V was trimmed by 3 bases and J by 5 bases, leaving 17 bases between them. The CDR3 is 15 residues long. The CDR3 sequence: CASSSSGAERYGYTF. In DNA form, the CDR3 reads TGTGCCAGCAGCTCCTCAGGGGCTGAGAGGTATGGCTACACCTTC. The entire variable domain, with the rest obtained from reference TRBV5-4 and TRBJ1-2, is as follows: ETGVTQSPTHLIKTRGQQVTLRCSSQSGHNTVSWYQQALGQGPQFIFQYYREEENGRGNFPPRFSGLQFPNYSSELNVNALELDDSALYLCASSSSGAERYGYTFGSGTRLTVV.

This rearrangement joins TRBV18 to TRBJ1-2; 10 bases match TRBD1. The CDR3 has 17 amino acids. The V gene's germline CDR1 is KGHSH and CDR2 LQKENI. The J segment lost 3 bases and the V segment lost 0 bases, leaving 7 bases of the junction unmatched. CDR3 sequence reads: CASSPPDRGLIHYGYTF. The CDR3 region has the DNA TGTGCCAGCTCACCACCCGACAGGGGGCTAATACACTATGGCTACACCTTC.

V gene TRBV5-4 combines with J gene TRBJ1-3, with D perhaps TRBD1 (5 bases). V lost 3 bases, J lost 1 base, and 11 bases lay in between. The CDR3 contains 15 residues. The V gene's germline CDR1 is SGHNT and CDR2 YYREEE (reference sequence). CDR3 bases: TGTGCCAGCAGCTATCAAAAGGGGTCTGGAAACACCATATATTTT. It translates to CASSYQKGSGNTIYF.

The J gene is TRBJ1-6, the V gene TRBV9; D call uncertain. The length of the CDR3 is 13 residues. V was trimmed by 0 bases and J by 13 bases, leaving 11 bases between them. Germline V gene sequence: CDR1 SGDLS, CDR2 YYNGEE. CDR3 sequence reads: CASSVEEGRPLHF. In nucleotides, the CDR3 is TGTGCCAGCAGCGTAGAGGAGGGCAGGCCCCTCCACTTT.

This clone was recorded only once. The V gene is TRBV19, the J gene TRBJ2-5, with D perhaps matching TRBD2 (6 bases). V was shortened by 6 bases and J by 1 base, with 9 bases between the two germline ends. Germline-derived CDR1 and CDR2 are LNHDA and SQIVND (reference sequence). This CDR3 contains 13 residues. The CDR3 DNA reads TGTGCCAGTAGGAGGGACTTCCAAGAGACCCAGTACTTC. Translation gives CASRRDFQETQYF.

This clone was picked up a small number of times. The rearrangement links TRBV19 to TRBJ1-1; D unclear. This CDR3 is built from 13 residues. CDR1 and CDR2 from the germline V gene are LNHDA and SQIVND (reference sequence). With 5 bases removed from V and 4 bases from J, the gap between germline ends came to 11 bases. The CDR3 DNA reads as TGTGCCAGTAGTCGGACTCGGGGCACTGAAGCTTTCTTT. Its protein is CASSRTRGTEAFF.

This sequence joins TRBV9 and TRBJ2-7; D gene unclear. Trimming removed 0 bases at V and 4 bases at J, with 8 bases between. The CDR3 is 13 amino acids. Germline CDR1 is SGDLS and CDR2 is YYNGEE. In nucleotides, the CDR3 is TGTGCCAGCAGCGTAGATCACAGTTACGAGCAGTACTTC. This translates into CASSVDHSYEQYF.

This chain joins TRBV9 and TRBJ2-1; D is unresolved. In germline, CDR1 is SGDLS, CDR2 YYNGEE. Between the trimmed V and J ends, which lost 5 bases and 8 bases, there was a span of 14 bases. The CDR3 loop spans 13 amino acids. CDR3 DNA: TGTGCCAGCAGTGAGACAACCTCCCATGAGCAGTTCTTC. Translation: CASSETTSHEQFF.

The CDR3 DNA reads TGTGCCTGGAGTGGAATCCTCCCCGGTAATCCAGGAGCTTTCTTT. Translation gives CAWSGILPGNPGAFF. The chain employs TRBV30 and TRBJ1-1; D is unclear. The CDR3 is 15 residues long. Trimming cost V 1 base and J 10 bases, with 22 bases left between them. Germline loops: CDR1 GTSNPN, CDR2 SVGIG (reference sequence).

This clone was observed a few times. This chain connects TRBV6-5 to TRBJ1-1; D is uncertain. With 2 bases removed from V and 1 base from J, the gap between germline ends came to 8 bases. Germline CDR1 and CDR2: MNHEY and SVGAGI. The CDR3 loop spans 14 amino acids. CDR3 region: CASSYSESNTEAFF. In DNA, the CDR3 is TGTGCCAGCAGTTACAGCGAATCGAACACTGAAGCTTTCTTT.

This rearrangement joins TRBV6-5 to TRBJ1-1; TRBD1 matches at 9 bases. Germline V gives CDR1 MNHEY, CDR2 SVGAGI. This CDR3 is 15 amino acids long. V lost 2 bases and J lost 1; bases outside the gene matches: 2. CDR3 protein: CASSYRDRANTEAFF. CDR3 DNA: TGTGCCAGCAGTTACCGGGACAGGGCGAACACTGAAGCTTTCTTT.

J is TRBJ2-1 and V is TRBV11-2; TRBD2 matches at 8 bases. In germline, CDR1 is SGHAT, CDR2 FQNNGV. With 5 bases clipped from V and 7 bases from J, the junction kept 10 bases outside the gene matches. This CDR3 region has 15 residues. CDR3 protein: CASSLERENTNEQFF. The DNA for the CDR3 is TGTGCCAGCAGCCTGGAGCGGGAGAATACGAATGAGCAGTTCTTC.

The chain joins TRBV7-2 to TRBJ2-5; D may be TRBD1 (6 bases). The CDR3 consists of 15 residues. Between the trimmed V and J ends, which lost 8 bases and 2 bases, there was a span of 18 bases. Germline assignment: CDR1 SGHTA and CDR2 FQGNSA. This CDR3 reads CASGQPLLGQETQYF. CDR3 in DNA: TGTGCCAGCGGACAGCCCCTCTTGGGGCAAGAGACCCAGTACTTC. Full variable domain (remainder filled in from reference TRBV7-2 and TRBJ2-5): GAGVSQSPSNKVTEKGKDVELRCDPISGHTALYWYRQSLGQGLEFLIYFQGNSAPDKSGLPSDRFSAERTGGSVSTLTIQRTQQEDSAVYLCASGQPLLGQETQYFGPGTRLLVL.

The CDR3 is CAWIGGGNTDTQYF. CDR3 bases: TGTGCCTGGATAGGCGGGGGGAACACAGATACGCAGTATTTT. This sequence joins TRBV30 and TRBJ2-3; 8 bases align to TRBD2. V lost 4 bases to trimming and J lost 2 bases; unmatched junction nucleotides: 5. The V gene's germline CDR1 is GTSNPN and CDR2 SVGIG (reference sequence). This CDR3 comprises 14 residues.

The rearrangement uses TRBV6-5 and TRBJ2-7, with a tentative D call TRBD1 (5 bases). The CDR3 length is 16 residues. Trimming cost V 2 bases and J 3 bases, with 17 bases left between them. The germline CDR1 and CDR2 sequences are MNHEY and SVGAGI. CDR3 amino acids: CASSYSDKGPGYEQYF. DNA of the CDR3: TGTGCCAGCAGTTACAGTGACAAGGGGCCGGGCTACGAGCAGTACTTC.

This clone has a handful of counts. The V call is TRBV5-1, the J call TRBJ2-7; D call uncertain. The CDR3 length is 12 residues. CDR1 and CDR2 from the germline V gene are SGHRS and YFSETQ. Trimming shortened V by 0 bases and J by 5 bases, and 6 bases separated the two germline ends. In DNA form, the CDR3 reads TGCGCCAGCAGCTTGGCCTTCGACGAGCAGTACTTC. As protein: CASSLAFDEQYF.

The rearrangement uses TRBV9 and TRBJ2-1; TRBD2 agrees at 12 bases. V shed 4 bases and J 9 bases; nucleotides not matched to a gene: 14. There are 17 residues in the CDR3. Germline V gene lookup returns CDR1 SGDLS and CDR2 YYNGEE. The chain's CDR3 is CASSSSGASGGAGEQFF. The CDR3 DNA is TGTGCCAGCAGCTCTAGTGGGGCTAGCGGGGGGGCTGGTGAGCAGTTCTTC.

The chain employs TRBV16 and TRBJ1-2; perhaps TRBD1 as D (6 bases). This CDR3 spans 14 amino acids. V lost 6 bases to trimming and J lost 3 bases, with 14 bases between them. Germline assignment: CDR1 KGHSY and CDR2 FQNENV. CDR3 sequence reads: CASSPDRSHYGYTF. The CDR3 nucleotides read TGTGCCAGCAGTCCTGACAGGAGTCACTATGGCTACACCTTC.